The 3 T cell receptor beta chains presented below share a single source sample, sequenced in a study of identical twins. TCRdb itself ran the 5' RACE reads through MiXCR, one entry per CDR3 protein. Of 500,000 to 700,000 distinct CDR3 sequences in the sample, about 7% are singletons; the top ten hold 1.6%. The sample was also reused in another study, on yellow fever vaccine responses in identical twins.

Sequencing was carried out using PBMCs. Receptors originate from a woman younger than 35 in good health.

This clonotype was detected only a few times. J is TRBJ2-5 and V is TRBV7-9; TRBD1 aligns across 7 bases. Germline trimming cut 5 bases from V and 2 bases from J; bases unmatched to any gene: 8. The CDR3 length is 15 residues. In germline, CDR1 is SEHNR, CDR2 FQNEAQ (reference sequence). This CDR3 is CASSNGQASQETQYF. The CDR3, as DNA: TGTGCCAGCAGCAACGGACAGGCTTCGCAAGAGACCCAGTACTTC.

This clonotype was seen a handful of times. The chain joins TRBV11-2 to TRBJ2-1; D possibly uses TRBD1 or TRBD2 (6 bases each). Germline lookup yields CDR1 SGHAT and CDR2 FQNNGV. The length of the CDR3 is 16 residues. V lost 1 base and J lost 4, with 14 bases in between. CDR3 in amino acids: CASSLVTGAGYNEQFF. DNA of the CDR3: TGTGCCAGCAGCTTAGTAACGGGGGCGGGTTACAATGAGCAGTTCTTC.

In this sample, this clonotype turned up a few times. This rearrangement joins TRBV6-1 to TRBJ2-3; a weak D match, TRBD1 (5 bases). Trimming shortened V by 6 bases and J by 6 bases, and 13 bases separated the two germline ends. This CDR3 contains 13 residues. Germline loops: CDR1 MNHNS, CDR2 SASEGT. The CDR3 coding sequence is TGTGCCAGCAGGGCGCTAGGGGATGATACGCAGTATTTT. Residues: CASRALGDDTQYF.